The present entry profiles one TCR beta chain with its context. Study processing details: By means of reference gene primer amplification, nucleated cell counts were estimated. Using immunoSEQ multiplex PCR, the repertoire was profiled, and TCRdb retains in-frame clones only, with some absent. The V and J calls and clone size were taken over from that table, and D and trimming were inferred from the DNA. This table has about 250,000 clones, roughly 83% appearing once. These data originate in a study of blood T cell repertoires in COVID-19. Study information: Samples came from the United States, Italy and Spain, spanning acute and convalescent COVID-19.

Germline assignment: CDR1 SNHLY and CDR2 FYNNEI. V trimming: 7 bases; J trimming: 6 bases; junction bases outside the gene matches: 8. The CDR3 loop spans 13 amino acids. Material: peripheral blood. The genes are TRBV2 and TRBJ2-7; TRBD1 agrees at 8 bases. The sequence came from a man at least 80 years old with acute or convalescent COVID-19. DNA for the CDR3: TGTGCCAGCATCCAGGGGGCGAGGGCCGAGCAGTACTTC. Its protein product is CASIQGARAEQYF.